This TCR beta chain was recorded in a study of blood T cells in healthy people across ages. Individuals who donated were healthy Caucasians from Russia aged about 6 to 90. Whenever a sample was processed, at least 6 million PBMCs were isolated. The length of the CDR3 is 13 residues. Germline V CDR1 and CDR2: DFQATT, SNEGSKA (reference sequence). V was shortened by 2 bases and J by 10 bases, with 12 bases between the two germline ends. A second PCR, run for about 7 to 12 cycles, used a sample-barcoded 5' primer plus a J-beta primer mix. Each cDNA molecule carried a tag from a template-switch adaptor that contained 12 random nucleotides. TCRdb ran MiXCR on the 5' RACE reads and lists one entry per CDR3 protein. The table lists just under 750,000 distinct CDR3 sequences, approximately 21% of them singletons.

The sequencing sample was made of blood. This chain connects TRBV20-1 to TRBJ1-6; D might be TRBD1 (5 bases). The sequence derives from a man between 65 and 80 years old in good health. Written as DNA, the CDR3 is TGCAGTGCTAGAAACCAGGGCTCATCACCCCTCCACTTT. Protein sequence: CSARNQGSSPLHF.